A selection of T cell receptor beta chains follows, all from one sample in a study of blood T cells in healthy people across ages. TCRdb reprocessed the 5' RACE reads via MiXCR and lists one record per CDR3 protein. This sample yields more than 600,000 distinct CDR3 sequences, of which roughly 25% are seen a single time; 9.4% belongs to the top ten. This sample also appeared in a second study, on T cells of mothers and their children.

Sequenced sample: blood. The receptors stem from a boy aged 5-17 years in good health. The CDR3 runs from the conserved cysteine through the conserved F or W. D genes are given only for firm matches. Size is stated for part of the rows, as once, few or many counts, or as a class when the clone is expanded.

>TRBJ2-5|14|TRBV7-9|-|-
TGTGCCAGCAACGGGGTAGAAGGGGAAGCGACCCAGTACTTC
CASNGVEGEATQYF
>TRBJ1-3|13|TRBV28|-|TRBD1
TGTGCCAGCAGACAGGGGTCCAATTTCGCCATATATTTT
CASRQGSNFAIYF
>TRBJ2-1|16|TRBV7-7|-|TRBD2
TGTGCTAGCAGCCAAGGGACTAGCGGAAACTACAATGAGCAGTTCTTC
CASSQGTSGNYNEQFF
>TRBJ1-3|17|TRBV5-1|few|TRBD1
TGCGCCAGCAGCTTATTGACAGGGCAGAGCTCTGGAAACACCATATATTTT
CASSLLTGQSSGNTIYF
>TRBJ2-7|17|TRBV7-2|-|TRBD1
TGTGCCAGCAGCTTCCCCCCGACGGACAGGTCAACCTACGAGCAGTACTTC
CASSFPPTDRSTYEQYF
>TRBJ1-1|13|TRBV12-3/TRBV12-4|-|-
TGTGCCAGCAGGCCTCCGGGCAGGGCTGAAGCTTTCTTT
CASRPPGRAEAFF
>TRBJ2-1|16|TRBV9|-|TRBD2
TGTGCCAGCAGCCCCACAACTAGCGGGTCCTACAATGAGCAGTTCTTC
CASSPTTSGSYNEQFF
>TRBJ1-2|12|TRBV11-3|few|-
TGTGCCAGCAAACCTATTAAAGGGGGCTACACCTTC
CASKPIKGGYTF
>TRBJ1-4|15|TRBV7-9|few|TRBD1
TGTGCCAGCAGCCCAGCCGGGACAGGGTTTGAAAAACTGTTTTTT
CASSPAGTGFEKLFF
>TRBJ1-1|13|TRBV7-3|-|TRBD1
TGTGCCAGATACAGGGGTCAGAACACTGAAGCTTTCTTT
CARYRGQNTEAFF
>TRBJ2-2|14|TRBV2|-|-
TGTGCCAGCAGTGAAGCGGCAGGGACCGGGGAGCTGTTTTTT
CASSEAAGTGELFF
>TRBJ2-5|15|TRBV7-6|few|TRBD1
TGTGCCAGCAGCCCCCGAGTCGACAGGGGACGCCCTTGGTACTTC
CASSPRVDRGRPWYF
>TRBJ2-3|11|TRBV9|-|-
TGTGCAAGCGGGCGGGCAGATACGCAGTATTTT
CASGRADTQYF
>TRBJ2-5|16|TRBV7-9|few|-
TGTGCCAGCAGCTTATCGCTGGGCGGCTTCCAAGAGACCCAGTACTTC
CASSLSLGGFQETQYF
>TRBJ2-1|12|TRBV29-1|-|-
TGCAGCGTTGAAACAGGGAACAATGAGCAGCTCTTC
CSVETGNNEQLF
>TRBJ2-7|13|TRBV27|-|-
TGTGCCAGCAGTCTCAGGGAGGCCTACGAGCAGTACTTC
CASSLREAYEQYF
>TRBJ1-4|15|TRBV29-1|-|-
TGCAGCGTTGATATGGGGACTTTCCGGAAGGAAAAACTGTTTTTT
CSVDMGTFRKEKLFF
>TRBJ2-3|15|TRBV12-3/TRBV12-4|-|-
TGTGCCAGCAGCCCCGGGACCCCCGGGGCAGATACGCAGTATTTT
CASSPGTPGADTQYF
>TRBJ2-1|14|TRBV20-1|few|-
TGCAGTGCTAGAACAGGAACAGAAGTAAATGAGCAGTTCTTC
CSARTGTEVNEQFF
>TRBJ1-3|12|TRBV6-6|-|-
TGTGCCAGCAGCTCCTCTTGGGTGGGAATATATTTT
CASSSSWVGIYF
>TRBJ2-1|15|TRBV5-1|-|TRBD1
TGCGCCAGCAGCTTGGAGGACAGGGGGGACAATGAGCAGTTCTTC
CASSLEDRGDNEQFF
>TRBJ2-5|16|TRBV3-1|-|TRBD2
TGTGCCAGCAGCCAAACGAGACTAGCGGGCTTCTACGAGCAGCACTTC
CASSQTRLAGFYEQHF
>TRBJ2-3|16|TRBV27|few|-
TGTGCCAGCAGTACTACTACAGGGCGGGACACAGATACGCAGTATTTT
CASSTTTGRDTDTQYF
>TRBJ2-1|15|TRBV7-7|many|-
TGTGCTAGCAGCCCGCGCCCAACAGGAGACAATGAGCAGTTCTTC
CASSPRPTGDNEQFF
>TRBJ2-5|16|TRBV29-1|-|-
TGCAGCGTTGGGGACCCAACCTTCGGGGCGCAAGAGACCCAGTACTTC
CSVGDPTFGAQETQYF
>TRBJ2-3|13|TRBV29-1|-|-
TGCAGCGTTGGGATAAATGGGGCAGATACGCAGTATTTT
CSVGINGADTQYF
>TRBJ2-5|16|TRBV5-1|-|TRBD2
TGCGCCAGCAGCTTAGGTAGCGGGGCCTTATGGGAGACCCAGTACTTC
CASSLGSGALWETQYF
>TRBJ2-7|15|TRBV20-1|many|-
TGCAGTGCTAGCCCGCCCGGGATCAGCTCCTACGAGCAGTACTTC
CSASPPGISSYEQYF
>TRBJ1-4|15|TRBV6-6|-|-
TGTGCCACCCAATCCCCCAGACAGTCTAATGAAAAACTGTTTTTT
CATQSPRQSNEKLFF
>TRBJ2-3|15|TRBV11-2|-|-
TGTGCCAGCAGCCCCCGAGGGCCAGGGGCAGATACGCAGTATTTT
CASSPRGPGADTQYF
>TRBJ1-3|15|TRBV12-3/TRBV12-4|-|-
TGTGCCAGCAGACTTCGACGGGACTCTGGAAACACCATATATTTT
CASRLRRDSGNTIYF
>TRBJ1-2|13|TRBV6-6|few|-
TGTGCCAGCAGTACAACATCACTAGGAGGCTACACCTTC
CASSTTSLGGYTF
>TRBJ1-6|14|TRBV20-1|-|-
TGCAGTGCTCTCCGGCAGGAACCCTATTCACCCCTCCACTTT
CSALRQEPYSPLHF
>TRBJ1-4|15|TRBV29-1|-|TRBD1
TGCAGCGTTGAAGTTATGAACAGGGGCCGCGAAAAACTGTTTTTT
CSVEVMNRGREKLFF
>TRBJ2-1|16|TRBV6-1|once|-
TGTGCCAGCAGTGAAAAGGCCCGGACGGCAATTAATGAGCAGTTCTTC
CASSEKARTAINEQFF
>TRBJ2-1|13|TRBV7-8|few|TRBD1
TGTGCCAGCAGGTTCAGGGGGAAGAATGAGCAGTTCTTC
CASRFRGKNEQFF
>TRBJ1-4|15|TRBV7-2|many|TRBD1
TGTGCCAGCAGCTTGGCGACAGGGGGAGGTGAAAAACTGTTTTTT
CASSLATGGGEKLFF